The present TCR beta chain was sequenced within a study of blood T cell repertoires in COVID-19. Study in general: Both acute and convalescent COVID-19 samples were obtained from the United States, Italy and Spain. The cDNA or gDNA used as material had been derived from T cells, B-cell-depleted T cells, or PBMCs.

Enrolment of Seattle patients took place during active infection, and they were followed longitudinally. This clone occurred once. Per the study methods: Amplified reference gene primers provided the basis for estimating nucleated cell counts. Data came from immunoSEQ multiplex PCR; TCRdb stores just in-frame clones and leaves some out. V and J calls and clone size are given by that table; D and trimming were obtained from the DNA. The data contain over 150,000 clones, roughly 80% of them singletons. This TCR came from a woman of 80 years or more with COVID-19, enrolled during active disease. Sequencing used peripheral blood.

CDR3 protein: CASSTRQRGYGYTF. CDR3 bases: TGTGCCAGTAGTACCCGACAGCGCGGCTATGGCTACACCTTC. V is TRBV19 and J is TRBJ1-2, with D possibly being TRBD1 (5 bases). Per the germline V gene, CDR1 is LNHDA and CDR2 is SQIVND (reference sequence). This CDR3 spans 14 amino acids. V was clipped by 4 bases and J by 4 bases, with 13 bases between them. Based on the CDR3 plus reference TRBV19 and TRBJ1-2, the full variable domain is DGGITQSPKYLFRKEGQNVTLSCEQNLNHDAMYWYRQDPGQGLRLIYYSQIVNDFQKGDIAEGYSVSREKKESFPLTVTSAQKNPTAFYLCASSTRQRGYGYTFGSGTRLTVV.